The 3 T cell receptor beta chains given below trace back to one sample, sequenced in a study of blood T cell repertoires in COVID-19. The data were produced by immunoSEQ multiplex PCR, yet TCRdb's version contains in-frame clones alone and is incomplete. The sample carries around 120,000 clones, about 91% recorded once. The specimen was peripheral blood. Receptor source: a woman in her 50s with active or convalescent COVID-19.

The chain combines TRBV27 with TRBJ2-1, with a tentative D call TRBD1 (6 bases). V was trimmed by 6 bases and J by 3 bases, leaving 18 bases between them. The CDR3 is made up of 16 amino acids. The V gene's germline CDR1 is MNHEY and CDR2 SMNVEV (reference sequence). The chain's CDR3 is CASSRLGDTGYNEQFF. Here the CDR3 DNA reads TGTGCCAGCAGCCGTCTTGGGGACACAGGCTACAATGAGCAGTTCTTC.

This rearrangement joins TRBV6-5 to TRBJ2-1, with D perhaps matching TRBD1 (6 bases). Germline V CDR1 and CDR2: MNHEY, SVGAGI. The CDR3 has 14 amino acids. Trimming took 5 bases from V and 4 from J, leaving 12 bases between them. CDR3 sequence reads: CASSTKDRYNEQFF. Here the CDR3 DNA reads TGTGCCAGCAGTACAAAGGACAGATACAATGAGCAGTTCTTC.

Worth noting for this clone: The junction departs from germline at one end; a sequencing error may be responsible. J is TRBJ2-7 and V is TRBV30; TRBD2 aligns across 8 bases. The CDR3 totals 11 residues. Germline V gives CDR1 GTSNPN, CDR2 SVGIG (reference sequence). The CDR3 protein is CAWSVSSGRSF. The CDR3 nucleotides are TGTGCCTGGAGTGTGTCAAGCGGGAGATCATTC.